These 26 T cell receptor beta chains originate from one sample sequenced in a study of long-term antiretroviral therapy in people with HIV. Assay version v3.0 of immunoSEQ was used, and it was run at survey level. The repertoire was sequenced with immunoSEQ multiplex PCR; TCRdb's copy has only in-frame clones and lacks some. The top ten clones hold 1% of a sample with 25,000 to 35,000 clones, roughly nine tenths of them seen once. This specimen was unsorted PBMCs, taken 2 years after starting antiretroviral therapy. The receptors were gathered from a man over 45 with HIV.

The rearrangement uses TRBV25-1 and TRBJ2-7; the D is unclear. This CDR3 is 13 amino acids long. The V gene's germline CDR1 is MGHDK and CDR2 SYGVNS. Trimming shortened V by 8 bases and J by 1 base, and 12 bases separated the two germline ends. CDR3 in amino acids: CASHPAASYEQYF. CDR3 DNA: TGTGCCAGCCACCCAGCAGCTTCCTACGAGCAGTACTTC.

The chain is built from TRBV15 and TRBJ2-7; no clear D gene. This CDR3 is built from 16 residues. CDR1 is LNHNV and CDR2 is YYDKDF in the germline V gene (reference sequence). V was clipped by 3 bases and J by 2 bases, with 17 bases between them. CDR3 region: CATSRDPPGQAYEQYF. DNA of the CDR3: TGTGCCACCAGCAGGGATCCCCCGGGCCAGGCCTACGAGCAGTACTTC.

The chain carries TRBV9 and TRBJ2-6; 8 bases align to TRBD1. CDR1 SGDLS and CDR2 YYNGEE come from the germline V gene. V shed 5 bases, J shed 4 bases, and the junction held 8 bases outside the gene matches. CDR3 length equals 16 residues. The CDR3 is CASSDRGLSGANVLTF. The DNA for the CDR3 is TGTGCCAGCAGTGACAGGGGTTTATCCGGGGCCAACGTCCTGACTTTC.

DNA for the CDR3: TGTGCCAGCAGCCGGCAGGTGAACACTGAAGCTTTCTTT. Protein sequence: CASSRQVNTEAFF. This chain joins TRBV7-2 and TRBJ1-1, with D uncertain. Germline lookup yields CDR1 SGHTA and CDR2 FQGNSA. The V end was cut by 5 bases, the J end by 0 bases, with 7 bases between. The CDR3 spans 13 residues.

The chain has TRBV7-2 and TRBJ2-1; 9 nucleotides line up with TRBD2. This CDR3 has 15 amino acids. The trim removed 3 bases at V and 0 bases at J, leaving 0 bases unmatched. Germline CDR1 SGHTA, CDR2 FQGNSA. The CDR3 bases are TGTGCCAGCAGCTTTAGCGGGAGCTCCTACAATGAGCAGTTCTTC. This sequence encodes CASSFSGSSYNEQFF.

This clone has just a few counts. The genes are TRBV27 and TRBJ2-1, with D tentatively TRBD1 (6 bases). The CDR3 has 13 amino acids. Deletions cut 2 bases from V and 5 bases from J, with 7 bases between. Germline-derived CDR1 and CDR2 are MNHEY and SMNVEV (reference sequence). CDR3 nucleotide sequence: TGTGCCAGCAGTTTAAGGGGGAACAATGAGCAGTTCTTC. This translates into CASSLRGNNEQFF.

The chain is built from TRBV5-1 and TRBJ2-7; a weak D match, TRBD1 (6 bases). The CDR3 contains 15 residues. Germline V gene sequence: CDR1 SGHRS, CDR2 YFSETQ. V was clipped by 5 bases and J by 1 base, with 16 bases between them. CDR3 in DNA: TGCGCCAGCAGGGCTACAGGGTCCCTGTCCTACGAGCAGTACTTC. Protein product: CASRATGSLSYEQYF.

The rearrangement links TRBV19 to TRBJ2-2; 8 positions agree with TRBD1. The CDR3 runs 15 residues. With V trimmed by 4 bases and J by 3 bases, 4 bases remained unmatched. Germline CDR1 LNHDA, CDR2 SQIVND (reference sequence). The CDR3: CASSTDREDTGELFF. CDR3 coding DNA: TGTGCCAGTAGTACGGACAGGGAGGACACCGGGGAGCTGTTTTTT.

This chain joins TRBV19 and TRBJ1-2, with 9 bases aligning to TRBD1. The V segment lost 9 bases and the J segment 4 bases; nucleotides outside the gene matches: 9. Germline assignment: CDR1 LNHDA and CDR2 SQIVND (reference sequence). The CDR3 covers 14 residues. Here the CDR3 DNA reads TGTGCCAGCGGCGGGACAGGGATGATCTATGGCTACACCTTC. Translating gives CASGGTGMIYGYTF.

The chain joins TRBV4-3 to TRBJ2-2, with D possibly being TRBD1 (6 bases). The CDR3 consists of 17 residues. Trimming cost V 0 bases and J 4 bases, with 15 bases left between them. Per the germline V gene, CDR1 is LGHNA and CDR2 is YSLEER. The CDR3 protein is CASSQETYGQITGELFF. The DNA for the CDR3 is TGCGCCAGCAGCCAAGAAACCTACGGACAGATCACCGGGGAGCTGTTTTTT.

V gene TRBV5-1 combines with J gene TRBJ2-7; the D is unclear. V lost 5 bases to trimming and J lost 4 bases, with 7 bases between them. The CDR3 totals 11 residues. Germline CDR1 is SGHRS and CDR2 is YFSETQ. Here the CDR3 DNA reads TGCGCCAGCAGGGACGTATACGAGCAGTACTTC. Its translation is CASRDVYEQYF.

Here the CDR3 reads CASSQLKTSGYNEQFF. DNA for the CDR3: TGTGCCAGCAGCCAACTTAAGACTAGCGGCTACAATGAGCAGTTCTTC. The chain couples TRBV9 to TRBJ2-1, with TRBD2 matching 9 bases. Germline-derived CDR1 and CDR2 are SGDLS and YYNGEE. Trimming at V came to 4 bases and at J to 3 bases, leaving 8 bases not matched to a gene. The CDR3 consists of 16 residues. The variable domain in full, with the rest retrieved from reference TRBV9 and TRBJ2-1, is DSGVTQTPKHLITATGQRVTLRCSPRSGDLSVYWYQQSLDQGLQFLIQYYNGEERAKGNILERFSAQQFPDLHSELNLSSLELGDSALYFCASSQLKTSGYNEQFFGPGTRLTVL.

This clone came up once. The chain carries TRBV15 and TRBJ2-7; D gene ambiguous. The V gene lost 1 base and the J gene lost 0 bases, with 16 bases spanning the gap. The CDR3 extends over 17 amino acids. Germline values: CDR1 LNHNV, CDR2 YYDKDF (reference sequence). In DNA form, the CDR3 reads TGTGCCACCAGCAGAGTAGTTACGGACCCTAGCTCCTACGAGCAGTACTTC. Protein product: CATSRVVTDPSSYEQYF.

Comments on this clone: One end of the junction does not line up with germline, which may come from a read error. The CDR3 loop is CASSLARDGETQYF. DNA for the CDR3: TGTGCTAGCAGCTTAGCGAGGGACGGGGAGACCCAGTACTTC. This chain connects TRBV7-7 to TRBJ2-5; perhaps D is TRBD1 or TRBD2 (5 bases each). Germline V lookup: CDR1 SSHAT, CDR2 FNYEAQ (reference sequence). The CDR3 is made up of 14 amino acids.

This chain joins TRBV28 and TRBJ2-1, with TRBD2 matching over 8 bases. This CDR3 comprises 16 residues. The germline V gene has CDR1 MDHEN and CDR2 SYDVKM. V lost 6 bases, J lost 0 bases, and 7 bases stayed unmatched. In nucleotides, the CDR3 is TGTGCCAGCAGCCACACTAGCGGAGGCTCCTACAATGAGCAGTTCTTC. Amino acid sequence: CASSHTSGGSYNEQFF.

CDR3 sequence reads: CASSLTQGFRNTEAFF. The CDR3 DNA is TGCGCCAGCAGCCTCACACAGGGATTTAGGAACACTGAAGCTTTCTTT. The chain carries TRBV5-1 and TRBJ1-1; TRBD1 might be the D (6 bases). The CDR3 consists of 16 residues. Between the trimmed V and J ends, which lost 4 bases and 1 base, there was a span of 17 bases. Germline-derived CDR1 and CDR2 are SGHRS and YFSETQ.

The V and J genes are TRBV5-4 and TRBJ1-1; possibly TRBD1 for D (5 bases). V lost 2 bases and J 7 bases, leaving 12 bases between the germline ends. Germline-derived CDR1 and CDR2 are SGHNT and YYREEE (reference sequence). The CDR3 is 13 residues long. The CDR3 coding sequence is TGTGCCAGCAGCTTAAACGCGGGGGGTGAAGCTTTCTTT. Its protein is CASSLNAGGEAFF.

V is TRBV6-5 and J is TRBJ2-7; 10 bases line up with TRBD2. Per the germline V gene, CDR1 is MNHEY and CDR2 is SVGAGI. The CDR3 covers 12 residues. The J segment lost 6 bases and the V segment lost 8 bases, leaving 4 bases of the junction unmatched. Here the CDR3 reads CASSSGSPEQYF. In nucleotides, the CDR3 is TGTGCCAGCTCTAGCGGGAGCCCCGAGCAGTACTTC.

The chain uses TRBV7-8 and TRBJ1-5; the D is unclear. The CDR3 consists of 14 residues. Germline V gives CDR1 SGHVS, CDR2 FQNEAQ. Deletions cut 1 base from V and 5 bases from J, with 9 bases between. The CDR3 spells CASSLGGSDQPQHF. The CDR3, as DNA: TGTGCCAGCAGCTTAGGAGGGAGCGATCAGCCCCAGCATTTT.

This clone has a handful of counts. The CDR3 sequence is CASSRGAYEQYF. The DNA for the CDR3 is TGTGCCAGCAGCCGAGGGGCCTACGAGCAGTACTTC. V is TRBV11-1 and J is TRBJ2-7; D is possibly TRBD1 or TRBD2 (5 bases each). Between the trimmed V and J ends, which lost 5 bases and 2 bases, there was a span of 7 bases. Per the germline V gene, CDR1 is SGHAT and CDR2 is FQDESV (reference sequence). CDR3 length: 12 residues.

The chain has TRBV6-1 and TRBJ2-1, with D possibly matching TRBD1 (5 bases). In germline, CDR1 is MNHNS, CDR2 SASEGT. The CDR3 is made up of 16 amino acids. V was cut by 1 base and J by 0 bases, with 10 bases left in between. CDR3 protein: CASSEVTELSYNEQFF. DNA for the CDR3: TGTGCCAGCAGTGAAGTGACAGAGCTCTCCTACAATGAGCAGTTCTTC.

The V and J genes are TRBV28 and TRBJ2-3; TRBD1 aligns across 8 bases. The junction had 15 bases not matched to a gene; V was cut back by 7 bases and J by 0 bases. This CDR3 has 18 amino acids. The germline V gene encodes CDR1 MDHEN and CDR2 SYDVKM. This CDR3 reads CASTTTDRASPSTDTQYF. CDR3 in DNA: TGTGCCAGCACAACTACGGACAGGGCATCGCCTAGCACAGATACGCAGTATTTT.

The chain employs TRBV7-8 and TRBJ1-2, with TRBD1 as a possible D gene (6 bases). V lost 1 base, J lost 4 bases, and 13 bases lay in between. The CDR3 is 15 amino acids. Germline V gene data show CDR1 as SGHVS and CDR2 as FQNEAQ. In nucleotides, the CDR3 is TGTGCCAGCAGCTTAGGGGGGGCGGGCGGCTATGGCTACACCTTC. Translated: CASSLGGAGGYGYTF.

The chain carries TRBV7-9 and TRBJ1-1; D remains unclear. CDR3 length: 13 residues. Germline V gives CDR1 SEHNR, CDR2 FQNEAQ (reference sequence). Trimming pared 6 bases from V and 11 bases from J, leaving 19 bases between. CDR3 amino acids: CASRDFAAGGAFF. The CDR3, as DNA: TGTGCCAGCAGGGATTTCGCTGCCGGAGGGGCTTTCTTT.

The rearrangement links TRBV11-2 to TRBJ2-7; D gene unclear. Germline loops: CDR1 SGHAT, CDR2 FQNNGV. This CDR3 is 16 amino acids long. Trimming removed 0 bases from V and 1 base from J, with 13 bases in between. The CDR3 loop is CASSLETAFGSYEQYF. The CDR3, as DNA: TGTGCCAGCAGCTTAGAGACGGCGTTTGGGTCCTACGAGCAGTACTTC.

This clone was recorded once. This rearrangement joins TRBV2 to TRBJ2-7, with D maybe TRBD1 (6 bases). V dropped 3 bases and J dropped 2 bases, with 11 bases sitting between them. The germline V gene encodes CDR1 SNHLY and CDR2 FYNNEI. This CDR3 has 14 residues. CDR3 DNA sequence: TGTGCCAGCAGTGAGGGGGCTTCAACCTACGAGCAGTACTTC. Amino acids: CASSEGASTYEQYF.